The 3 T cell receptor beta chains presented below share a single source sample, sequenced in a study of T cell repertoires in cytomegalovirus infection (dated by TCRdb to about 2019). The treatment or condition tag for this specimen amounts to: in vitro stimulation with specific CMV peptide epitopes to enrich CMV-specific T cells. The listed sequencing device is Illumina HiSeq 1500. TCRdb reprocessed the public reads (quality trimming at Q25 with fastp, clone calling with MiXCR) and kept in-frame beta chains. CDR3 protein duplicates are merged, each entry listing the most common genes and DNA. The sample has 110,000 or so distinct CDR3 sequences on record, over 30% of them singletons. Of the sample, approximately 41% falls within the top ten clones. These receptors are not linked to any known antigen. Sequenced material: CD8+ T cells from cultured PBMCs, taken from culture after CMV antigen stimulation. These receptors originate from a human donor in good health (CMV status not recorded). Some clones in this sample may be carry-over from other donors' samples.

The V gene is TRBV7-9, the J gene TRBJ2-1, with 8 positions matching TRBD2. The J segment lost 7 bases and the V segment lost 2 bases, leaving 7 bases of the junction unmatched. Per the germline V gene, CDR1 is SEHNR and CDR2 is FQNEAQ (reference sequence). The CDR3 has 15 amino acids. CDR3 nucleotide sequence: TGTGCCAGCAGCTTATTAGTGTCTAGCGGGAATGAGCAGTTCTTC. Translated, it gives CASSLLVSSGNEQFF.

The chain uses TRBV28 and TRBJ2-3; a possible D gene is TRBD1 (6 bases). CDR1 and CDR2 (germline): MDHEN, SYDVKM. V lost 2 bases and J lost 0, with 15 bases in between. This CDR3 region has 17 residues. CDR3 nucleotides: TGTGCCAGCAGTTTAGACCCGACAGGATTTAGCACAGATACGCAGTATTTT. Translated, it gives CASSLDPTGFSTDTQYF.

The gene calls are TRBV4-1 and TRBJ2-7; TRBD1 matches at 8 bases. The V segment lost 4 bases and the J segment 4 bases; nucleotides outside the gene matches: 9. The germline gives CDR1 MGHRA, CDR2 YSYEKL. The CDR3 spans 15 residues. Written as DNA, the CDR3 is TGCGCCAGCAGCCCATCGGACAGGGTGGGGTACGAGCAGTACTTC. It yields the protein CASSPSDRVGYEQYF.